The present entry profiles one T cell receptor (beta chain) with its context. What it binds is not known. The data were obtained in a study of long-term antiretroviral therapy in people with HIV. Study results and limitations: After ART, diversity increased yet remained lower than transplant donor controls.

Sequencing used immunoSEQ v3.0 at survey level. Produced via immunoSEQ multiplex PCR; TCRdb's table is partial and in-frame only. The sample consists of 8,000 to 10,000 clones, roughly four fifths of them appearing once. The CDR3 covers 16 residues. The germline V gene encodes CDR1 SSHAT and CDR2 FNYEAQ (reference sequence). V was shortened by 5 bases and J by 1 base, with 17 bases between the two germline ends. Before DNA extraction, roughly 0.95-10 million cryopreserved PBMC were held in the samples. The material sequenced was unsorted PBMCs, taken 0.7 years after starting antiretroviral therapy. This TCR came from a man between 40 and 49 years old with HIV. This rearrangement joins TRBV7-7 to TRBJ2-5; no reliable D call. CDR3 loop: CASSHGVYKGQETQYF. Written as DNA, the CDR3 is TGTGCCAGCAGCCATGGCGTATACAAGGGCCAAGAGACCCAGTACTTC.